This TCR beta chain is from a study of blood T cell repertoires in COVID-19. Overall study context: Whether acute or convalescent, the COVID-19 samples came from the United States, Italy and Spain.

Per the study methods: The authors estimated nucleated cell counts from reference gene primer amplification. The repertoire was sequenced with immunoSEQ multiplex PCR; TCRdb's copy has only in-frame clones and lacks some. V and J calls and clone size are given by that table; D and trimming were obtained from the DNA. Among some 260,000 clones, roughly 88% were seen once, and the ten largest hold roughly 10%. One Seattle source followed patients from active infection through their disease course. This CDR3 has 14 residues. Trimming removed 6 bases from V and 3 bases from J; junction bases left unmatched: 5. The germline V gene encodes CDR1 MNHEY and CDR2 SVGAGI.

The chain carries TRBV6-5 and TRBJ1-1, with 9 nucleotides matching TRBD1. The origin of this receptor is a woman between 70 and 85 years old with COVID-19, enrolled during active disease. Sequenced: peripheral blood. The CDR3 here is CASRRDRDHTEAFF. The CDR3 bases are TGTGCCAGCAGACGGGACAGGGATCACACTGAAGCTTTCTTT.